This TCR beta chain was observed in a study of blood T cell repertoires in COVID-19. Study background: The analysed material was cDNA or gDNA that came from T cells, B-cell-depleted T cells, or PBMCs.

The CDR3 has 15 amino acids. V lost 8 bases to trimming and J lost 8 bases, with 24 bases between them. Looked up from germline, CDR1 is SGHTA and CDR2 is FQGNSA. Here immunoSEQ multiplex PCR was the method, and the copy in TCRdb shows in-frame clones only, minus some. Among about 120,000 clones listed, around nine tenths were seen once. The rearrangement uses TRBV7-2 and TRBJ1-1, with TRBD1 as a possible D gene (6 bases). Input material: peripheral blood. This clonotype originated in a middle-aged man with acute or convalescent COVID-19. The CDR3 here is CASLKGDGPQGEAFF. In DNA, the CDR3 is TGTGCCAGCCTGAAGGGGGACGGTCCGCAGGGGGAAGCTTTCTTT.